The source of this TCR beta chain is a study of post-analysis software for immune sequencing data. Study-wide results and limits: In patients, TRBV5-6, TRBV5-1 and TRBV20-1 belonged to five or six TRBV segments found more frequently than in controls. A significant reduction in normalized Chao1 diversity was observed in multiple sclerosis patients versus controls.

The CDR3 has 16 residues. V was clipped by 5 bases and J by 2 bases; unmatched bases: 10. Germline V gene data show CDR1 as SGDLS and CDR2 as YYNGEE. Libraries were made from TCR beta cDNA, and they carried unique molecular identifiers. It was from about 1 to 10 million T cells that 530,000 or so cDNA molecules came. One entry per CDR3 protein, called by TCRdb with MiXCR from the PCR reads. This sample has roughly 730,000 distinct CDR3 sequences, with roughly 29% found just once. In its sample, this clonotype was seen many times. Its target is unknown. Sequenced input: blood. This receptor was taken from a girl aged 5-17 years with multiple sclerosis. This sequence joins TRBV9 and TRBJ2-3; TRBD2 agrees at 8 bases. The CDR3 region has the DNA TGTGCCAGCAGTGTCGCAGCGGGGGAGCCCACAGATACGCAGTATTTT. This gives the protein CASSVAAGEPTDTQYF.